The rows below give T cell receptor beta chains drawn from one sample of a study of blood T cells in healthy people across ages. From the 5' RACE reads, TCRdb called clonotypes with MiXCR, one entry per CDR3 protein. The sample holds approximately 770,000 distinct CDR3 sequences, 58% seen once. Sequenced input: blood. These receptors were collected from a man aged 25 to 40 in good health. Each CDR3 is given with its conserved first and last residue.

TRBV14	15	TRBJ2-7	CASSQSRTGTYEQYF
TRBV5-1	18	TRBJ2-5	CASSLGFWRGRYQETQYF
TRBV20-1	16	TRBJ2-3	CSASPTGKRGTDTQYF
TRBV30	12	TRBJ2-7	CAWSGGTYEQYF
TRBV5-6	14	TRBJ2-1	CASSPLRTQRDEFF
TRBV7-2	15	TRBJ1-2	CASSSSAGDNYGYTF
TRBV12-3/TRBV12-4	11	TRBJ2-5	CASSLVEEQYF
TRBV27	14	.	CASSLTVTGETQYF
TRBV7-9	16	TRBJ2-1	CASSQGVDSGGNEQFF
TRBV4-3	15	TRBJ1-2	CASSQDQGGGYGYTF
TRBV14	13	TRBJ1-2	CASSHRTVYGYTF
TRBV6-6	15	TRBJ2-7	CASSPADRDPYEQYF
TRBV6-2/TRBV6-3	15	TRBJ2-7	CASSYLPGIGYEQYF
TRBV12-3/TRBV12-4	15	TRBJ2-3	CASSWRAGGTDTQYF
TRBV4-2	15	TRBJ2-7	CASSQEPRNAYEQYF
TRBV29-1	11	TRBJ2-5	CSVGGPETQYF
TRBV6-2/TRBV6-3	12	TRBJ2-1	CASSQRQNEQFF
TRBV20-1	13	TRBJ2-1	CSARQGLYNEQFF
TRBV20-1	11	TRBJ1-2	CSGQLNYGYTF
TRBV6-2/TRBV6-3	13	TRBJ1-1	CAIRAQYITEAFF
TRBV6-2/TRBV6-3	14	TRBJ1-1	CASIEDRANTEAFF
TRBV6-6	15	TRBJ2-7	CASRLGTSGGYEQYF
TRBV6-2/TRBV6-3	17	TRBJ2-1	CASSYSPSGGVYNEQFF
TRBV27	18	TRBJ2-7	CASSLKFLQGAIGYEQYF
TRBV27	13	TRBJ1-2	CASSRVGIHGYTF
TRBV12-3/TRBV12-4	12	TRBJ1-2	CASSVTGLGYTF
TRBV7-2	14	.	CASSRGQGWETQYF
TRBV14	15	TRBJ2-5	CASSRHLAGGETQYF
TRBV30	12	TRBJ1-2	CAMGGVAYGYTF
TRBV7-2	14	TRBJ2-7	CASSSTSGSHEQYF
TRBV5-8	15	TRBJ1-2	CASSPRLRPNYGYTF
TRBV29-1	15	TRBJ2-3	CSVEVAGDSTDTQYF
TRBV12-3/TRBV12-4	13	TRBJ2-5	CASSLVGVWEQYF
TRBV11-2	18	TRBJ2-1	CASSNPTKAGASYNEQFF
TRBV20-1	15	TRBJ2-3	CSATGASGGTDTQYF
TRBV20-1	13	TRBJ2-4	CSAPGQGHNEQYF
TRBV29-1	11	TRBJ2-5	CSVEPLETQYF
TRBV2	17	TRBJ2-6	CASRNGPIISGANVLTF
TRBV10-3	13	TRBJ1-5	CAISQGLNQPQHF
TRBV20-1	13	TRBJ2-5	CSAFGTLKETQYF
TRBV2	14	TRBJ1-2	CASSERIINYGYTF
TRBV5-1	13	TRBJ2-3	CASSFPGSDEWYF
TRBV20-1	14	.	CSSPGGEHWNEQYF
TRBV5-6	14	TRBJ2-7	CASSLSGIRYEQYF
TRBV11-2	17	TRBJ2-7	CASSQRRTGTRSYEQYF
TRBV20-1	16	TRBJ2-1	CSARDPRDPLPNEQFF